The present entry profiles one T cell receptor (beta chain) with its context. The specificity of this receptor is unknown. Base qualities were left out, and no much larger clone turns up one base away. Library generation was performed with the immunoSEQ multiplex PCR assay. DNA from the CD4+ T cells that had been cultured and isolated underwent TCR beta CDR3 sequencing. Processing in the source paper ran as follows. Non-productive TCR sequences were removed and reads were trimmed to the CDR3 region, keeping CDR3s of at least 7 amino acids. Antigen-specific clonotypes were identified using the MANAFEST web app by comparison of expansion in peptide wells against reference cultures. To count as positive, a clone had to show expansion at FDR<0.05 compared with the reference and with all other wells, an odds ratio above 5, and a frequency above 0.1% in two replicate wells. Clonotypes significantly expanded in SARS-CoV-2 spike wells and in at least one common cold coronavirus spike condition were defined as cross-reactive. CDR3 similarity was assessed by Levenshtein distance using the stringdist R package, and unrooted trees were constructed with ape in R 3.6.1. TCRdb mirrors the immuneACCESS table, restricted to in-frame sequences. Some clones are absent from its copies; in checked studies, under half trace to an unresolved V gene, and the reason for the others is unknown. Clone size and V and J calls were adopted from that table, with D and trimming inferred from the DNA. In this sample the table shows 50,000 to 60,000 clones, roughly 70% of which occur a single time. Clones ranked in the top ten supply about a sixth of the sample.

This record comes from a study of vaccination effects on CD4 cells after COVID-19 (dated by TCRdb to between 2021 and 2022). For the wider study: Two doses of either the BNT162b2 or the mRNA-1273 mRNA SARS-CoV-2 vaccine were administered to participants. SARS-CoV-2 spike-specific CD4+ TCR repertoires from before and after mRNA vaccination were compared in COVID-19 convalescent patients and in infection-naive vaccine recipients. The full study included some eleven COVID-19 convalescent patients and several SARS-CoV-2-naive healthy vaccine recipients. The Oncomine TCR Beta short-read assay on an Illumina iSeq 100 was used to sequence cultures from other donors in the study.

What the study reported, not specific to this receptor: At late post-vaccination timepoints, both infection-induced and vaccine-induced clones showed marked clonal contraction, consistent with waning T cell responses. In healthy vaccine recipients, vaccine-induced clones were almost all SARS-CoV-2 mono-reactive, with only 1 of 255 being cross-reactive with common cold coronaviruses. Only a small number of convalescent patients were included, and no early post-infection timepoints were available, which limited the study.

The ViraFEST assay stimulated PBMC with viral peptide pools and then used TCR sequencing to identify antigen-specific CD4+ T cell clonotypes by expansion. After 10 to 11 days of culture, CD4+ T cells were isolated with the EasySep CD4+ T cell isolation kit. Healthy vaccine recipients had no prior SARS-CoV-2 infection, confirmed by negative nucleocapsid antibodies before and after vaccination. Each well held 1.5 million to 2.5 million PBMC cultured in IMDM containing roughly 4.9% human AB serum, 9 to 10 IU/ml IL-2 and gentamicin, along with approximately 10 ug/ml peptides. Half of the culture medium was replaced with fresh IL-2-containing medium on days 3 and 7. Unless noted otherwise, every peptide stimulation condition was cultured in triplicate wells. Using Ficoll-Paque Plus gradient centrifugation, PBMC were separated from whole blood and then either used fresh or cryopreserved at -140C. Overlapping peptide pools spanned the spike proteins of SARS-CoV-2 and the common cold coronaviruses HCoV-NL63, HCoV-OC43 and HCoV-229E. The QIAamp micro DNA kit was used to extract genomic DNA from the cultured CD4+ T cells.

The CDR3, from cysteine to phenylalanine, totals 20 residues. Left in the record is the CDR3 DNA by itself, 60 bases read in frame from the first base. From a lookup of the germline V gene (reference sequence), CDR1 and CDR2 are LNHDA and SQIVND. V and J are trimmed by 5 bases and 1 base, and the gene matches miss 12 bases of the junction. The source material was CD4+ T cells from PBMCs cultured with SARS-CoV-2 spike peptides, sampled before COVID-19 vaccination. In light of the paper, this sample's cell subset or site label describes: SARS-CoV-2 spike overlapping peptide pool stimulation. The sequence is built from TRBV19 and TRBJ1-6; 12 bases in the junction line up with TRBD1. This sequence was found in a human donor who received a COVID-19 vaccine. The nucleotide sequence reads TGTGCCAGTAGTTTCGCGAAGGGACAGGGGGCGAGGTCCTATAATTCACCCCTCCACTTT. Its translation is CASSFAKGQGARSYNSPLHF.